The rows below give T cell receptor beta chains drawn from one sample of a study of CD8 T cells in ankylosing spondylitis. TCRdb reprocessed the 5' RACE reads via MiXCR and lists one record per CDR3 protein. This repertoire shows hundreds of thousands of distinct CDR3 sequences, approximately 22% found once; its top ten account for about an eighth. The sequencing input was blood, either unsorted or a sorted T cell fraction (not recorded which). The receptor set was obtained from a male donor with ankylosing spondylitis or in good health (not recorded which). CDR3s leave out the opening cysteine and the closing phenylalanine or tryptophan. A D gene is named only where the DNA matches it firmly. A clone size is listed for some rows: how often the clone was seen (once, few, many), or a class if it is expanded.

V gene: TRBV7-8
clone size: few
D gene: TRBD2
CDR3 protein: ASSLAPETSGGIYYEQY

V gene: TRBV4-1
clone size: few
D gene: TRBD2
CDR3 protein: ASSSLAANTGELF

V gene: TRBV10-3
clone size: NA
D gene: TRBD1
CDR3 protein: AISQGAHEQY

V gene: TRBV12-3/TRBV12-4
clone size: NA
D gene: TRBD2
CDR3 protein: ASSPWTSRSTGELF

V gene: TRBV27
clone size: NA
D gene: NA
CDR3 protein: ASSTLGAPETQY

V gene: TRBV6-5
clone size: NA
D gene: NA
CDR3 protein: ASSYYSGGPTDTQY

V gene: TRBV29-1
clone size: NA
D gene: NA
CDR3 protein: SVESATYEQY

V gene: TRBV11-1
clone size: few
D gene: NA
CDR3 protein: ASFSGVDPLVVTDTQY

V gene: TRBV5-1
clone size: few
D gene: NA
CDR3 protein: ASSFSPPRTPSYNEQF

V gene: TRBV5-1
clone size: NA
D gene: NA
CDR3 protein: ASSPGTAYGYT

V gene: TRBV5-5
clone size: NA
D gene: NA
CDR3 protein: ASSFVLLLGQNTGELF

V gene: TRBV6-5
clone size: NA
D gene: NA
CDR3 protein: ASSSQTETQETQY